This is a list of T cell receptor beta chains from one sample in a study of T cell responses to AZD1222 COVID-19 vaccine. Clones were sequenced by immunoSEQ multiplex PCR, and TCRdb holds only the in-frame ones, with some missing. In the table there are 110,000 to 150,000 clones, about 92% of which are singletons. The input for sequencing was peripheral blood, taken on day 0 of AZD1222 vaccination. These receptors all stem from an adult in good health. Each CDR3 is given with its conserved first and last residue. A D gene is named only where the DNA matches it firmly. The listing skips clone size in some rows; elsewhere it reads once, few, many or a size class.

v_call,d_call,j_call,clone_size,cdr3_aa,cdr3_nt
TRBV23-1,-,TRBJ1-2,-,CASSHLRETYGYTF,TGCGCCAGCAGTCACCTCAGGGAGACCTATGGCTACACCTTC
TRBV7-9,TRBD1,TRBJ1-6,-,CASSLLTGESPLHF,TGTGCCAGCAGCTTACTTACAGGGGAATCACCCCTCCACTTT
TRBV9,-,TRBJ1-1,-,CASSLLTVNTEAFF,TGTGCCAGCAGCCTACTAACAGTGAACACTGAAGCTTTCTTT
TRBV6-5,-,TRBJ1-5,-,CASSYRGNQPQHF,TGTGCCAGCAGTTACCGGGGTAATCAGCCCCAGCATTTT
TRBV5-1,TRBD2,TRBJ2-5,-,CASSLYSSGGPKETQYF,TGCGCCAGCAGCTTATATTCTAGCGGGGGCCCAAAGGAGACCCAGTACTTC
TRBV11-2,-,TRBJ2-5,-,CASSLFGGPMETQYF,TGTGCCAGCAGCTTATTTGGGGGGCCTATGGAGACCCAGTACTTC
TRBV30,-,TRBJ1-2,-,CAWSVRDGYTF,TGTGCCTGGAGTGTACGGGATGGCTACACCTTC
TRBV6-5,TRBD1,TRBJ1-6,-,CASNLGGMNNSPLHF,TGTGCCAGCAACCTAGGGGGCATGAATAATTCACCCCTCCACTTT
TRBV24-1,TRBD1,TRBJ2-2,-,CATSGDRDTGELFF,TGTGCCACCAGTGGGGACAGGGACACCGGGGAGCTGTTTTTT
TRBV4-1,TRBD1,TRBJ2-7,-,CASSQVPPGQGSYEQYF,TGCGCCAGCAGCCAAGTTCCTCCCGGACAGGGGTCCTACGAGCAGTACTTC
TRBV5-1,-,TRBJ1-1,once,CASSSMVNTEAFF,TGCGCCAGCAGCTCAATGGTGAACACTGAAGCTTTCTTT
TRBV9,-,TRBJ1-2,-,CASTPTVNYGYTF,TGTGCCAGCACCCCGACGGTGAACTATGGCTACACCTTC